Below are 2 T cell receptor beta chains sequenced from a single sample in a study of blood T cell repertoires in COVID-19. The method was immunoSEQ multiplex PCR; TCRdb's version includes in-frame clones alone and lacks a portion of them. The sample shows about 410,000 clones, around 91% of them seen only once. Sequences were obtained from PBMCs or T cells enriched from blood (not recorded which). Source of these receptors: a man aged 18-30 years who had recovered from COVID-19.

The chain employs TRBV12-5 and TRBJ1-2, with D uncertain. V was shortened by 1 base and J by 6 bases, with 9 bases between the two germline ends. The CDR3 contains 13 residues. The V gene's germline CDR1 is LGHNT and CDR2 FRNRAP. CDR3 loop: CASGLGPEDGYTF. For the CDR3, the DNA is TGTGCTAGTGGTTTGGGCCCCGAGGATGGCTACACCTTC.

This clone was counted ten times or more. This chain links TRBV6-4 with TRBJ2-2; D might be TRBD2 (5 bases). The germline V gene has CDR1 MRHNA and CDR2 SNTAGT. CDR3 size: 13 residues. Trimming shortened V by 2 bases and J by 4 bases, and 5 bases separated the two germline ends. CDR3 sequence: CASSDGSTGELFF. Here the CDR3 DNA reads TGTGCCAGCAGTGACGGGAGCACCGGGGAGCTGTTTTTT.